This T cell receptor delta chain was sequenced in a study of gamma-delta chains in newborns, infants, children. Germline V gene lookup returns CDR1 GEAIGNYY and CDR2 EKD. CDR3 length: 15 residues. TCRdb re-analyzed the reads via CATT. The repertoire consists of 2,500 to 3,500 delta-chain clones, with 51% occurring once and the leading ten covering more than 12%. On this clone itself: A much larger clone lies one base from this, so it may be a read error.

The sequence derives from a child who received the measles vaccine. Sequenced sample: blood. The chain is built from TRDV2 and TRDJ1; 7 bases align to TRDD3. The CDR3 nucleotides are TGTGCCTGTGACATCTTGGGGGAGAACACCGATAAACCCATCTTT. Protein: CACDILGENTDKPIF.